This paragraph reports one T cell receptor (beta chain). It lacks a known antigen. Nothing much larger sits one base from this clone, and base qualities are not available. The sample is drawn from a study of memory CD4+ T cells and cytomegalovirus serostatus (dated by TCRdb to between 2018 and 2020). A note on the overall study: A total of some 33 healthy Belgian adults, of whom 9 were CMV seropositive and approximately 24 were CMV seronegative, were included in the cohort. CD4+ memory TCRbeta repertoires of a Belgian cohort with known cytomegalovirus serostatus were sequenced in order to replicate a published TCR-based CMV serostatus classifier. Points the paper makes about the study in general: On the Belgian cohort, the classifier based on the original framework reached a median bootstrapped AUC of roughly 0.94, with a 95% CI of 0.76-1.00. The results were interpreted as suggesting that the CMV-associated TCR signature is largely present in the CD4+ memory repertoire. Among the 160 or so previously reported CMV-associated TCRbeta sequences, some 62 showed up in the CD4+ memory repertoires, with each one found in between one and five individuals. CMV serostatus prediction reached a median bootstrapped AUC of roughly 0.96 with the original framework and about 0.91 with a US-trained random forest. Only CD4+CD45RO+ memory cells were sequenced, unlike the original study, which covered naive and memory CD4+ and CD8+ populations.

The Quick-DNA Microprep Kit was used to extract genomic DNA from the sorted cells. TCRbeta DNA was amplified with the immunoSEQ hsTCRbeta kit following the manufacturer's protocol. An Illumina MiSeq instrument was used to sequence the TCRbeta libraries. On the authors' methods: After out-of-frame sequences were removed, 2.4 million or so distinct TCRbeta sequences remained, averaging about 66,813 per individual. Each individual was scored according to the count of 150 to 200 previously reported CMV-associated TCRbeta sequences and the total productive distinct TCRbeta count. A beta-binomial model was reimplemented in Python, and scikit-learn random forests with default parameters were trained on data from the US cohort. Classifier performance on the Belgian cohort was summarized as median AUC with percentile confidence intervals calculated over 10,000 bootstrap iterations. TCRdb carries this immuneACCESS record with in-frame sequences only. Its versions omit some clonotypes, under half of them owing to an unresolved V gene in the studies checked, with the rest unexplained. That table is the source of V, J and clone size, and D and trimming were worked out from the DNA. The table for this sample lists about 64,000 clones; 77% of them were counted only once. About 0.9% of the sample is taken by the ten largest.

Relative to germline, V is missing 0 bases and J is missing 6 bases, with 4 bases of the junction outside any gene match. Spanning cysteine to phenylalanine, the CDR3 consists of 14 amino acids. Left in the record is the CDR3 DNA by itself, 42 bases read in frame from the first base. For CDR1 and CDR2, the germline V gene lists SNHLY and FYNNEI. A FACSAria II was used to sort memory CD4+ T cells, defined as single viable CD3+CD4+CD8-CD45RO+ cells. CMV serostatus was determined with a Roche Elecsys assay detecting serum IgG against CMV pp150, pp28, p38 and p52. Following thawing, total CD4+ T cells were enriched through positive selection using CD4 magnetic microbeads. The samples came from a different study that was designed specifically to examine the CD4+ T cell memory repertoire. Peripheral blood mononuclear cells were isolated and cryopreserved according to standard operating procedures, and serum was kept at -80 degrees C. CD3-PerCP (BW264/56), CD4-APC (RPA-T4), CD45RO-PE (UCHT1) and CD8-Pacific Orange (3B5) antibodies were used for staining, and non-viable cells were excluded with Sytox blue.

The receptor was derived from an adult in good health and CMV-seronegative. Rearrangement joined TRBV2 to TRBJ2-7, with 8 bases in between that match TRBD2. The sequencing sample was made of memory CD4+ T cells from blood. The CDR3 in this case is CASSEARGAGEQYF. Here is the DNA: TGTGCCAGCAGTGAAGCGCGGGGGGCCGGCGAGCAGTACTTC.